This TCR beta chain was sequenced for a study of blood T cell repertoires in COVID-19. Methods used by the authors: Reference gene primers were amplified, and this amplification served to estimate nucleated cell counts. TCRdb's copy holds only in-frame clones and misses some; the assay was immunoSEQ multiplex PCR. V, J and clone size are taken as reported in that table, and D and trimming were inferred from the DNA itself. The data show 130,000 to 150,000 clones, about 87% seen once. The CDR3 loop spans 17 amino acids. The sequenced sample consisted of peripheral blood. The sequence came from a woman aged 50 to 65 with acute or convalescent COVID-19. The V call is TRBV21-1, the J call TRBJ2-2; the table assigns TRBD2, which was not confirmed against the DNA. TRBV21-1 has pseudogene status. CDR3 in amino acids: CASRKDVLTVNTGELFF. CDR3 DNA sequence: TGTGCCAGCAGGAAAGACGTCCTAACGGTGAACACCGGGGAGCTGTTTTTT.